There are many counts of the clone carrying this T cell receptor (beta chain). The antigen remains unidentified. The entry originates in a study of T cells after posttransplantation cyclophosphamide. General observations from the study: TRB overlap between skin or GI tissue T cells and blood was limited. Later post-transplant blood repertoires were often dominated by donor CD8+ memory clones.

Busulfan-fludarabine conditioning, marrow transplant, and cyclophosphamide on days +3 and +4 were administered. The data were produced by immunoSEQ multiplex PCR, yet TCRdb's version contains in-frame clones alone and is incomplete. The sample shows roughly 7,400 clones, none of them appearing just once. The CDR3 consists of 12 residues. Germline CDR1 is SNHLY and CDR2 is FYNNEI. V lost 5 bases, J lost 4 bases, and 7 bases lay in between. The material was PBMCs, obtained after allogeneic stem cell transplant with posttransplant cyclophosphamide. The V and J genes are TRBV2 and TRBJ2-3, with D uncertain. The clonotype originates from a female patient aged 45 to 65 who received an allogeneic stem cell transplant from a related donor, was CMV-positive, and had no GVHD. Some of the T cells might come from the graft donor. The CDR3 reads CASSQDSDTQYF. In nucleotides, the CDR3 is TGTGCCAGCAGTCAGGATTCAGATACGCAGTATTTT.